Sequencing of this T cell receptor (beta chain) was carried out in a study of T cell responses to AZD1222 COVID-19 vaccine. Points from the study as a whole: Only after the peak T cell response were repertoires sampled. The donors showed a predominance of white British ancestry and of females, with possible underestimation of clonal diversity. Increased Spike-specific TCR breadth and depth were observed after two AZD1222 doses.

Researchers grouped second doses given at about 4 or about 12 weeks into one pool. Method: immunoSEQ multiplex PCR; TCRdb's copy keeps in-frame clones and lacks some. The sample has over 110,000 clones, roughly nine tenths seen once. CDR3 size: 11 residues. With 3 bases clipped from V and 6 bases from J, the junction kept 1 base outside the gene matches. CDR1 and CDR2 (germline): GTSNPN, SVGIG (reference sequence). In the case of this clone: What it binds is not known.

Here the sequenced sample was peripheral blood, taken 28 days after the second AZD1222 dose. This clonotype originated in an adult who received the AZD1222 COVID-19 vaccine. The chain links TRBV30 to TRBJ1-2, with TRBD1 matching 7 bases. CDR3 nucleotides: TGTGCCTGGAGGACAGGGAATGGCTACACCTTC. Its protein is CAWRTGNGYTF. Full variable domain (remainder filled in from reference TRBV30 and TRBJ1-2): SQTIHQWPATLVQPVGSPLSLECTVEGTSNPNLYWYRQAAGRGLQLLFYSVGIGQISSEVPQNLSASRPQDRQFILSSKKLLLSDSGFYLCAWRTGNGYTFGSGTRLTVV.